Shown below are 10 T cell receptor beta chains from a single sample sequenced in a study of quantifying T cell responses using KT2 cells. Study-level information: TCR alpha and beta constant-region primers primed reverse transcription of RNA.

A single-stranded UMI oligo with SP2 sequence was ligated to cDNA 3' ends. The first PCR ran about 4 cycles with an equimolar RC1.1 and RC1.2 beta primer mix. TCRdb itself ran the UMI-ligation and nested PCR reads through MiXCR, one entry per CDR3 protein. The sample yields about 30,000 distinct CDR3 sequences, 7.3% seen once. The sequencing input was PBMCs spiked with cells of the T cell clone KT2. All receptors come from a human donor.

There are many counts of this clonotype. The chain has TRBV4-2 and TRBJ1-5; D call uncertain. The CDR3 is 14 residues long. In germline, CDR1 is LGHNA, CDR2 YNFKEQ. Between the trimmed V and J ends, which lost 0 bases and 9 bases, there was a span of 12 bases. CDR3 loop: CASSQDTGFAPQHF. The CDR3 DNA follows: TGTGCCAGCAGCCAAGATACGGGATTTGCGCCCCAGCATTTT.

This clonotype was counted ten times or more. This chain uses TRBV20-1 with TRBJ2-1; 11 bases match TRBD2. The CDR3 sequence is 15 residues long. The trim removed 3 bases at V and 3 bases at J, leaving 4 bases unmatched. Looked up from germline, CDR1 is DFQATT and CDR2 is SNEGSKA (reference sequence). The CDR3 loop reads CSASPGTSGYNEQFF. The CDR3 nucleotides read TGCAGTGCTAGCCCCGGGACTAGCGGCTACAATGAGCAGTTCTTC.

This clonotype appeared many times. The chain combines TRBV7-2 with TRBJ2-5; D unresolved. CDR1 and CDR2 (germline): SGHTA, FQGNSA. The CDR3 spans 13 residues. Trimming removed 6 bases from V and 6 bases from J, with 14 bases in between. The CDR3 spells CASSPDGSKTQYF. Here the CDR3 DNA reads TGTGCCAGCAGTCCCGACGGTTCTAAGACCCAGTACTTC.

There are many counts of this clonotype. V and J are TRBV6-5 and TRBJ2-3; D not certain. Trimming left V 2 bases short and J 2 bases short, with 8 bases between. The CDR3 runs to 14 residues. CDR1 MNHEY and CDR2 SVGAGI come from the germline V gene. For the CDR3, the DNA is TGTGCCAGCAGTTACGCGGAGTCCACAGATACGCAGTATTTT. This encodes CASSYAESTDTQYF.

The chain links TRBV20-1 to TRBJ2-5; 11 nucleotides line up with TRBD2. The junction had 12 bases not matched to a gene; V was cut back by 4 bases and J by 5 bases. This CDR3 contains 16 residues. The germline V gene has CDR1 DFQATT and CDR2 SNEGSKA (reference sequence). The CDR3 loop reads CSAILIAGGPRETQYF. The CDR3 bases are TGCAGTGCTATCCTAATAGCGGGGGGGCCCAGGGAGACCCAGTACTTC.

This clonotype was observed a few times. The V gene is TRBV11-2, the J gene TRBJ2-2; a weak D match, TRBD2 (6 bases). Germline CDR1 SGHAT, CDR2 FQNNGV. The CDR3 is 16 residues long. Trimming took 0 bases from V and 1 from J, leaving 9 bases between them. CDR3 coding DNA: TGTGCCAGCAGCTTAGAAGGAGGGGTGAACACCGGGGAGCTGTTTTTT. Protein sequence: CASSLEGGVNTGELFF.

This clonotype was observed at least ten times. The chain has TRBV6-2 or TRBV6-3 and TRBJ1-2, with no clear D. This CDR3 has 13 residues. Germline CDR1 reads MNHEY; CDR2 reads SVGEGT. Trimming took off 1 base at V and 4 bases at J, with 7 bases between the two ends. CDR3 coding DNA: TGTGCCAGCAGTTACTGGGGTTCCTATGGCTACACCTTC. This codes for CASSYWGSYGYTF.

This chain connects TRBV7-9 to TRBJ2-1, with 7 bases aligning to TRBD2. The CDR3 spans 15 residues. Germline loops: CDR1 SEHNR, CDR2 FQNEAQ (reference sequence). With 5 bases clipped from V and 5 bases from J, the junction kept 9 bases outside the gene matches. The DNA for the CDR3 is TGTGCCAGCAGCGCTAGCGGAAGTAGGCACAATGAGCAGTTCTTC. It codes for CASSASGSRHNEQFF.

This clonotype was seen more than once but under ten times. This chain joins TRBV6-5 and TRBJ2-1; 9 bases map to TRBD2. The CDR3 sequence is 18 residues long. V trimming: 6 bases; J trimming: 8 bases; junction bases outside the gene matches: 20. Germline-derived CDR1 and CDR2 are MNHEY and SVGAGI. CDR3 DNA sequence: TGTGCCAGCAGCCTGCGAGGGTTCAGCGGGGGGCCCCTCGATGAGCAGTTCTTC. Translating gives CASSLRGFSGGPLDEQFF.

The sample holds many counts of this clonotype. This chain joins TRBV5-1 and TRBJ2-7, with 8 bases identical to TRBD1. J gave up 4 bases and V 6 bases, and 12 bases lay outside the gene matches. The germline V gene has CDR1 SGHRS and CDR2 YFSETQ. This CDR3 region has 15 residues. The CDR3 DNA is TGCGCCAGCACCCTCAAAGGACAGGGAGCGTACGAGCAGTACTTC. Translation: CASTLKGQGAYEQYF.